One sample yielded the 10 T cell receptor beta chains listed below, sequenced in a study of blood T cell repertoires in COVID-19. Repertoires were generated with immunoSEQ multiplex PCR, while TCRdb's copy carries only in-frame clones and drops some. The profile covers around 70,000 clones, with around 90% appearing a single time and roughly 1.5% taken by the ten largest. The sequencing sample was made of peripheral blood. Source of these receptors: a man between 45 and 60 years old with acute or convalescent COVID-19.

CDR3 sequence (DNA): TGTGCCATCAGTTACGGGGTCACCACAGATACGCAGTATTTT. It is translated as CAISYGVTTDTQYF. The V and J genes are TRBV10-3 and TRBJ2-3, with D perhaps TRBD2 (5 bases). Looked up from germline, CDR1 is ENHRY and CDR2 is SYGVKD. This CDR3 has 14 amino acids. V was trimmed by 5 bases and J by 2 bases, leaving 11 bases between them.

The chain recombines TRBV4-2 with TRBJ2-1; TRBD2 agrees at 10 bases. V lost 6 bases, J lost 10 bases, and 6 bases stayed unmatched. CDR1 and CDR2 from the germline V gene are LGHNA and YNFKEQ. This CDR3 has 13 residues. The CDR3 DNA reads TGTGCCAGCAGGCTAGCGGGAGCCGGGGAGCAGTTCTTC. This codes for CASRLAGAGEQFF.

V is TRBV3-1 (or the pseudogene TRBV3-2) and J is TRBJ2-7; 8 nucleotides agree with TRBD1. CDR3 length: 14 amino acids. With 5 bases clipped from V and 1 base from J, the junction kept 4 bases outside the gene matches. CDR1 and CDR2 from the germline V gene are LGHDT and YNNKEL (reference sequence). Here the CDR3 DNA reads TGTGCCAGCAGCAAAGGACAGGGATCCTACGAGCAGTACGTC. It encodes CASSKGQGSYEQYV.

The CDR3 loop is CASSLTSASTDTQYF. The CDR3 nucleotides read TGCGCCAGCAGCCTCACTAGCGCGAGCACAGATACGCAGTATTTT. This rearrangement joins TRBV5-1 to TRBJ2-3, with 7 bases identical to TRBD2. The germline V gene encodes CDR1 SGHRS and CDR2 YFSETQ. The CDR3 has 15 amino acids. V trimming: 4 bases; J trimming: 0 bases; junction bases outside the gene matches: 5. Combining the CDR3 with reference TRBV5-1 and TRBJ2-3 gives the whole variable domain KAGVTQTPRYLIKTRGQQVTLSCSPISGHRSVSWYQQTPGQGLQFLFEYFSETQRNKGNFPGRFSGRQFSNSRSEMNVSTLELGDSALYLCASSLTSASTDTQYFGPGTRLTVL.

The chain joins TRBV6-5 to TRBJ2-3; D unresolved. V lost 6 bases and J 2 bases, leaving 12 bases between the germline ends. The CDR3 sequence is 14 residues long. The germline gives CDR1 MNHEY, CDR2 SVGAGI. The CDR3 sequence: CASRQRNPTDTQYF. CDR3 in DNA: TGTGCCAGCAGGCAGAGGAACCCCACAGATACGCAGTATTTT.

V usage is TRBV18 and J usage is TRBJ2-2; TRBD1 agrees at 8 bases. CDR1 and CDR2 from the germline V gene are KGHSH and LQKENI. This CDR3 has 16 amino acids. Losses at the gene ends were 5 bases for V and 4 bases for J; bases not matched to a gene: 9. CDR3 in DNA: TGTGCCAGCTCAGATCGGACAGGGATGGGCACCGGGGAGCTGTTTTTT. Residues: CASSDRTGMGTGELFF.

The V call is TRBV28, the J call TRBJ1-5; no firm D call. The length of the CDR3 is 15 residues. Trimming pared 5 bases from V and 7 bases from J, leaving 18 bases between. Germline V gene sequence: CDR1 MDHEN, CDR2 SYDVKM. The CDR3 protein is CASSSGRSLGQPQHF. The CDR3 nucleotides are TGTGCCAGCAGTAGCGGACGGAGCCTCGGGCAGCCCCAGCATTTT.

This chain links TRBV7-9 with TRBJ2-1; D might be TRBD1 (6 bases). Germline V gene sequence: CDR1 SEHNR, CDR2 FQNEAQ (reference sequence). The CDR3 loop spans 13 amino acids. The V end was cut by 5 bases, the J end by 8 bases, with 13 bases between. CDR3 loop: CASSSQGFDEQFF. CDR3 DNA sequence: TGTGCCAGCAGCAGCCAGGGGTTCGATGAGCAGTTCTTC.

The rearrangement joins TRBV13 to TRBJ2-3; 16 positions match TRBD2. In germline, CDR1 is PRHDT, CDR2 FYEKMQ (reference sequence). With 5 bases clipped from V and 1 base from J, the junction kept 12 bases outside the gene matches. This CDR3 region has 20 residues. CDR3 nucleotide sequence: TGTGCCAGCAGCCACCCCTCCGGGACTAGCGGGAGGGGGCGCACAGATACGCAGTATTTT. This codes for CASSHPSGTSGRGRTDTQYF.

This clone has a single count. This chain uses TRBV5-1 with TRBJ2-5; TRBD1 aligns across 7 bases. Germline assignment: CDR1 SGHRS and CDR2 YFSETQ. V dropped 2 bases and J dropped 5; count of bases not matched to a gene: 6. The CDR3 spans 14 residues. The CDR3 protein is CASSLYRGAETQYF. The CDR3 DNA is TGCGCCAGCAGCTTATACAGGGGCGCGGAGACCCAGTACTTC. Full variable domain (outside the CDR3, taken from reference TRBV5-1 and TRBJ2-5): KAGVTQTPRYLIKTRGQQVTLSCSPISGHRSVSWYQQTPGQGLQFLFEYFSETQRNKGNFPGRFSGRQFSNSRSEMNVSTLELGDSALYLCASSLYRGAETQYFGPGTRLLVL.